This entry is about one T cell receptor (beta chain). Antigen specificity is unknown. Trimming shortened V by 5 bases and J by 9 bases, and 11 bases separated the two germline ends. Germline CDR1 reads SGHDN; CDR2 reads FVKESK. The CDR3 covers 12 residues. The data belong to a study of cytomegalovirus exposure and HLA in healthy donors. General study results and limits: Later analysis revealed greater clonal expansion in HLA-associated TCR beta chains than in equally common others. Later work found that TCR association rates differed between HLA loci; DRB1 had the most and HLA-C the fewest. For most TCR beta V segments, an earlier analysis put the productive rate at about 90% or about 30% of the time.

Both 60 Vbeta primers and 13 Jbeta primers went into the PCR. The repertoire was sequenced with immunoSEQ multiplex PCR; TCRdb's copy has only in-frame clones and lacks some. Of about 190,000 clones in the sample, over 70% are singletons; the top ten hold about 3%. The material sequenced was PBMCs. The chain recombines TRBV14 with TRBJ2-1; a weak D match, TRBD1 (5 bases). The receptor was derived from a woman in her twenties or thirties in good health and CMV-seropositive. The CDR3 DNA is TGTGCCAGCAGCGCAACAGGTACTGAGCAGTTCTTC. Translating it yields CASSATGTEQFF.